This note documents a single T cell receptor (beta chain) sequence. Its antigen remains unidentified. The sample originates from a study of cytomegalovirus exposure and HLA in healthy donors. General study results and limits: What TCR beta sequences reportedly achieved was accurate prediction of HLA-A and HLA-B alleles in most subjects. In a later analysis, DRB1 alleles had the most associated TCRs; HLA-C alleles the fewest. Highly shared variants forming one cluster were likely a sequencing artifact. Some segments of the V type, notably TRBV6-2 and TRBV6-3, were excluded as indistinguishable.

The PCR had 60 Vbeta and 13 Jbeta primers. Sequencing used immunoSEQ multiplex PCR; TCRdb keeps in-frame clones, though not all of them. The sample carries 60,000 to 75,000 clones, about 74% recorded once. Deletions cut 1 base from V and 5 bases from J, with 14 bases between. Germline loops: CDR1 SGHTA, CDR2 FQGNSA. This CDR3 spans 15 amino acids. The clonotype comes from a woman aged 25 to 39 in good health and CMV-seropositive. The rearrangement uses TRBV7-2 and TRBJ1-1; tentative D call: TRBD1 (5 bases). The specimen was PBMCs. CDR3 residues: CASSLGSRVGTEAFF. CDR3 DNA sequence: TGTGCCAGCAGCTTAGGTAGCAGGGTAGGGACTGAAGCTTTCTTT.